This T cell receptor beta chain was retrieved from a study of cytomegalovirus exposure and HLA in healthy donors. Study-level findings and limits: CMV antigen specificity was confirmed in vitro for three CMV-associated chains. TCR beta V- and J-gene trimming, according to a later analysis, was linked to a missense DCLRE1C variant.

Primers: 60 Vbeta forward and 13 Jbeta reverse. Assay used: immunoSEQ multiplex PCR; TCRdb lists only in-frame clones, some missing. The data contain roughly 150,000 clones, 65% to 75% of them seen just once; the ten biggest clones take up almost 4.5%. While unrecorded immune exposures were likely, the donors were nominally healthy when sampled. Of note for this clone: What it binds is unknown.

The sequence came from a man in his sixties in good health and CMV-seronegative. Input material: PBMCs.

This chain's CDR3 is CASRWTEYSNQPQHF. CDR3 DNA sequence: TGTGCCAGCAGGTGGACAGAGTATAGCAATCAGCCCCAGCATTTT. The chain links TRBV6-1 to TRBJ1-5; maybe TRBD1 (6 bases). Trimming shortened V by 6 bases and J by 0 bases, and 12 bases separated the two germline ends. Germline values: CDR1 MNHNS, CDR2 SASEGT. The CDR3 runs to 15 residues.